Here is one TCR beta chain with its context. J gave up 0 bases and V 3 bases, and 9 bases lay outside the gene matches. The germline V gene has CDR1 MGHRA and CDR2 YSYEKL. The CDR3 covers 17 residues. 5'RACE template switching added a universal primer site and UMIs to TCR cDNA. In TCRdb, the 5' RACE reads were re-called with MiXCR into one record per CDR3 protein. The repertoire holds about 85,000 distinct CDR3 sequences, 13% seen once, with 20% to 25% in the top ten. The entry originates in a study of T cells after yellow fever vaccination. In the study overall: Fractions of low cell number were prepared using SMART-Seq v4 Ultra Low Input. Findings and limits, study-wide: Reappearing after the booster were most of the clones from primary vaccination (around 95% CD4, 88% CD8). Some clonotypes, a small share, were shared between CD4 and CD8 compartments.

The sample here was CD8+ T cells not binding an NS4B(214-222) dextramer, sorted from PBMCs, taken roughly 20 days after the first yellow fever vaccination. The rearrangement uses TRBV4-1 and TRBJ2-5; 8 bases match TRBD2. The sequence came from a man in his late teens or twenties who received the YFV17D yellow fever vaccine. DNA of the CDR3: TGCGCCAGCAGCCACGGCATGTCGGGGGGGTACCAAGAGACCCAGTACTTC. Translated, it gives CASSHGMSGGYQETQYF.